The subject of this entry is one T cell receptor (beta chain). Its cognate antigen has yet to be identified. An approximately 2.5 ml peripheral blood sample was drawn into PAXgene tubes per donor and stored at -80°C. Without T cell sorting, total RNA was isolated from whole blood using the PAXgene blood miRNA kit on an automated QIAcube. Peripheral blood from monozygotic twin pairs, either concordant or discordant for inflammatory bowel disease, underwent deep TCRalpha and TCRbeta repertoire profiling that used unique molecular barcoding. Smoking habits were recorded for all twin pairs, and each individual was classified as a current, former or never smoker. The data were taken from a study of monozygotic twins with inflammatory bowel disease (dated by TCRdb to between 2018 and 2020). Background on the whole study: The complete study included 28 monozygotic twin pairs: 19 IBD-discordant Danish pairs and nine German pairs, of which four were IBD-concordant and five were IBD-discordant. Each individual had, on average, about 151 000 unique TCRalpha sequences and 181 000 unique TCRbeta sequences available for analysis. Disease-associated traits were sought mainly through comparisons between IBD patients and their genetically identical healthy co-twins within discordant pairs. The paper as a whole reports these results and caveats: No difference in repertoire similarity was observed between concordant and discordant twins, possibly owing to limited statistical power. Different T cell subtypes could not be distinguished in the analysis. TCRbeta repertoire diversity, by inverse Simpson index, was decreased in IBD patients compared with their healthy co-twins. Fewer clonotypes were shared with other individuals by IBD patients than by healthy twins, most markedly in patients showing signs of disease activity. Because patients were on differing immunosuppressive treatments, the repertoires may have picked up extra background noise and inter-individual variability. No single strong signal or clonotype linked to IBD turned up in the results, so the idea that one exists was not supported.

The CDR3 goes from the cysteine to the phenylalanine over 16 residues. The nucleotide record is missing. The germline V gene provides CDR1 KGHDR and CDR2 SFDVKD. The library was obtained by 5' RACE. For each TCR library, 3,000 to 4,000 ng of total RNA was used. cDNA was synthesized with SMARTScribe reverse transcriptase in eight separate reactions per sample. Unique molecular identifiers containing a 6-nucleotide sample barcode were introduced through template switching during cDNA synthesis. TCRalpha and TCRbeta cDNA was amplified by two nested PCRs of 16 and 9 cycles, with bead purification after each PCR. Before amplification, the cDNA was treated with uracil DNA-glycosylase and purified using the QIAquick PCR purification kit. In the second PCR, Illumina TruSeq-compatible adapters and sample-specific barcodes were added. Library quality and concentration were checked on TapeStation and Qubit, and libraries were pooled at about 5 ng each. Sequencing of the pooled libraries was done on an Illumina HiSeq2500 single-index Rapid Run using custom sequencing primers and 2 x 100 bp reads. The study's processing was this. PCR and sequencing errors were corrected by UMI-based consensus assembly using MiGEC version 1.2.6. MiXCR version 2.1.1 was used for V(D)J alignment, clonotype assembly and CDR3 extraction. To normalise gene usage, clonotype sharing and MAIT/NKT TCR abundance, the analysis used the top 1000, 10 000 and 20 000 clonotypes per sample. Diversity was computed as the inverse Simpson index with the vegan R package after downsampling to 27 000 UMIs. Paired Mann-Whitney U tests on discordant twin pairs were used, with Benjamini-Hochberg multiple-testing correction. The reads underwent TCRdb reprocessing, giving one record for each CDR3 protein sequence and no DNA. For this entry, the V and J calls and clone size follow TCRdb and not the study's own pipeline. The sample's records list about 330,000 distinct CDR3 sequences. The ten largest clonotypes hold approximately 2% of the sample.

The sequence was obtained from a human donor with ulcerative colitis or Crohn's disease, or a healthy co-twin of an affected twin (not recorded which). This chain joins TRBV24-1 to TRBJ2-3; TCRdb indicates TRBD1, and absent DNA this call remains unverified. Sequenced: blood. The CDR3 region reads CATSDSGQGIPDTQYF.